The entry below describes one TCR beta chain. The germline gives CDR1 GTSNPN, CDR2 SVGIG (reference sequence). The ends were cut back, 7 bases at V and 8 bases at J, with 14 bases in the middle. The CDR3 consists of 11 residues. These data come from a study of T cell responses to AZD1222 COVID-19 vaccine. Repertoires were generated with immunoSEQ multiplex PCR, while TCRdb's copy carries only in-frame clones and drops some. The sample comprises some 100,000 clones, approximately 90% of which are singletons, and roughly 5% rests with the top ten. This sample comprised peripheral blood, obtained on day 0 of AZD1222 vaccination. This rearrangement joins TRBV30 to TRBJ1-2; possibly TRBD1 for D (6 bases). The TCR was taken from an adult in good health. CDR3 region: CASNRVLGYTF. For the CDR3, the DNA is TGTGCCTCGAACAGGGTATTGGGCTACACCTTC.